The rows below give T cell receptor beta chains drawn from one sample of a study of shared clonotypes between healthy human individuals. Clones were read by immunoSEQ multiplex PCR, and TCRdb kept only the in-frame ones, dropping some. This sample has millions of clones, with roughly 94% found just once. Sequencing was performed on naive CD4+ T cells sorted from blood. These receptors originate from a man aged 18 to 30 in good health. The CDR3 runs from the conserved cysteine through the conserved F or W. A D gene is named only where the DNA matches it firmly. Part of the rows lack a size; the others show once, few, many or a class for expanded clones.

cdr3_aa: CASTAWVSGNTEAFF
cdr3_nt: TGTGCCAGTACCGCCTGGGTCTCAGGAAACACTGAAGCTTTCTTT
v_call: TRBV19
j_call: TRBJ1-1
d_call: -
clone_size: -

cdr3_aa: CASSETGTNEKLFF
cdr3_nt: TGTGCCAGCAGTGAGACAGGGACGAATGAAAAACTGTTTTTT
v_call: TRBV2
j_call: TRBJ1-4
d_call: TRBD1
clone_size: once

cdr3_aa: CASSGDRGLVDTQYF
cdr3_nt: TGTGCCAGCAGTGGCGACAGGGGGTTAGTAGATACGCAGTATTTT
v_call: TRBV6-5
j_call: TRBJ2-3
d_call: TRBD1
clone_size: -

cdr3_aa: CASSPSGAPEAFF
cdr3_nt: TGTGCCAGCAGCCCGTCCGGGGCCCCTGAAGCTTTCTTT
v_call: TRBV6-5
j_call: TRBJ1-1
d_call: -
clone_size: once

cdr3_aa: CASSLDTVNEKLFF
cdr3_nt: TGCGCCAGCAGCTTGGACACGGTTAATGAAAAACTGTTTTTT
v_call: TRBV5-1
j_call: TRBJ1-4
d_call: -
clone_size: -

cdr3_aa: CASSSTGTATYEQYF
cdr3_nt: TGCGCCAGCAGCTCGACCGGGACCGCTACCTACGAGCAGTACTTC
v_call: TRBV5-1
j_call: TRBJ2-7
d_call: -
clone_size: -

cdr3_aa: CASSFGGTMANEQFF
cdr3_nt: TGCGCCAGCAGCTTCGGCGGGACGATGGCCAATGAGCAGTTCTTC
v_call: TRBV5-1
j_call: TRBJ2-1
d_call: -
clone_size: -

cdr3_aa: CASSPENTGELFF
cdr3_nt: TGTGCTAGCAGTCCAGAGAACACCGGGGAGCTGTTTTTT
v_call: TRBV7-7
j_call: TRBJ2-2
d_call: -
clone_size: -

cdr3_aa: CAISLNAGRYEQYF
cdr3_nt: TGTGCCATCAGTCTCAATGCAGGGCGCTACGAGCAGTACTTC
v_call: TRBV10-3
j_call: TRBJ2-7
d_call: -
clone_size: -

cdr3_aa: CASSRTSFYNEQFF
cdr3_nt: TGTGCCAGCAGCCGGACTAGCTTCTACAATGAGCAGTTCTTC
v_call: TRBV7-3
j_call: TRBJ2-1
d_call: TRBD2
clone_size: -

cdr3_aa: CAWSVGDRGSYGYTF
cdr3_nt: TGTGCCTGGAGTGTGGGGGACAGGGGATCCTATGGCTACACCTTC
v_call: TRBV30
j_call: TRBJ1-2
d_call: TRBD1
clone_size: -

cdr3_aa: CAWSGGLTGATEAFF
cdr3_nt: TGTGCCTGGAGTGGGGGCCTGACAGGGGCCACTGAAGCTTTCTTT
v_call: TRBV30
j_call: TRBJ1-1
d_call: TRBD1
clone_size: -

cdr3_aa: CAISGDRPYGYTF
cdr3_nt: TGTGCCATCAGTGGGGACAGACCCTATGGCTACACCTTC
v_call: TRBV10-3
j_call: TRBJ1-2
d_call: TRBD1
clone_size: -

cdr3_aa: CASSQGTGGNTIYF
cdr3_nt: TGCGCCAGCAGCCAGGGGACAGGGGGCAACACCATATATTTT
v_call: TRBV5-1
j_call: TRBJ1-3
d_call: TRBD1
clone_size: -

cdr3_aa: CAWSVSSGSFTDTQYF
cdr3_nt: TGTGCCTGGAGTGTATCTAGCGGGAGTTTCACAGATACGCAGTATTTT
v_call: TRBV30
j_call: TRBJ2-3
d_call: TRBD2
clone_size: once

cdr3_aa: CASSRDKYYGYTF
cdr3_nt: TGTGCCAGCAGTCGGGACAAGTACTATGGCTACACCTTC
v_call: TRBV6-5
j_call: TRBJ1-2
d_call: -
clone_size: -

cdr3_aa: CAWSRTGTMNTEAFF
cdr3_nt: TGTGCCTGGAGTCGTACAGGAACGATGAACACTGAAGCTTTCTTT
v_call: TRBV30
j_call: TRBJ1-1
d_call: -
clone_size: -

cdr3_aa: CAISERQGTETQYF
cdr3_nt: TGTGCCATCAGTGAAAGACAGGGGACAGAGACCCAGTACTTC
v_call: TRBV10-3
j_call: TRBJ2-5
d_call: TRBD1
clone_size: -

cdr3_aa: CASSLRVITSNQPQHF
cdr3_nt: TGTGCCAGCAGCTTGCGGGTGATTACTAGCAATCAGCCCCAGCATTTT
v_call: TRBV5-6
j_call: TRBJ1-5
d_call: -
clone_size: -

cdr3_aa: CASSLALSPYNEQFF
cdr3_nt: TGCGCCAGCAGCTTGGCTTTGTCCCCCTACAATGAGCAGTTCTTC
v_call: TRBV5-1
j_call: TRBJ2-1
d_call: -
clone_size: -

cdr3_aa: CASSTYPRDGSYEQYF
cdr3_nt: TGTGCCAGCAGCACCTACCCCCGGGACGGATCCTACGAGCAGTACTTC
v_call: TRBV7-8
j_call: TRBJ2-7
d_call: -
clone_size: -

cdr3_aa: CASSSAGTGTEAFF
cdr3_nt: TGTGCCAGCAGTTCGGCAGGGACAGGCACTGAAGCTTTCTTT
v_call: TRBV2
j_call: TRBJ1-1
d_call: TRBD1
clone_size: -

cdr3_aa: CASSLVLPAGGYTF
cdr3_nt: TGTGCCAGCAGCTTGGTCCTCCCAGCGGGTGGCTACACCTTC
v_call: TRBV5-6
j_call: TRBJ1-2
d_call: -
clone_size: -

cdr3_aa: CASTMGSRGNEQFF
cdr3_nt: TGTGCCAGCACCATGGGTAGCAGGGGCAATGAGCAGTTCTTC
v_call: TRBV5-6
j_call: TRBJ2-1
d_call: -
clone_size: once

cdr3_aa: CASSLGPSGGQETQYF
cdr3_nt: TGCGCCAGCAGCTTGGGGCCTAGCGGGGGCCAAGAGACCCAGTACTTC
v_call: TRBV5-1
j_call: TRBJ2-5
d_call: TRBD2
clone_size: -

cdr3_aa: CASSLTGPYEQYF
cdr3_nt: TGTGCCAGCAGCCTGACAGGCCCCTACGAGCAGTACTTC
v_call: TRBV5-8
j_call: TRBJ2-7
d_call: -
clone_size: -

cdr3_aa: CASSLAPLGLAGQETQYF
cdr3_nt: TGTGCCAGCAGCTTAGCGCCCTTGGGACTAGCGGGACAAGAGACCCAGTACTTC
v_call: TRBV7-2
j_call: TRBJ2-5
d_call: TRBD2
clone_size: -

cdr3_aa: CASSYSVGDNSPLHF
cdr3_nt: TGTGCCAGCAGTTACTCGGTAGGGGATAATTCACCCCTCCACTTT
v_call: TRBV6-5
j_call: TRBJ1-6
d_call: -
clone_size: -

cdr3_aa: CASSLAPQRPYNEQFF
cdr3_nt: TGTGCCAGCAGCTTAGCTCCCCAGCGGCCCTACAATGAGCAGTTCTTC
v_call: TRBV11-2
j_call: TRBJ2-1
d_call: -
clone_size: -

cdr3_aa: CASSYSRREGADTQYF
cdr3_nt: TGTGCCAGCAGTTACTCTAGGCGGGAGGGAGCAGATACGCAGTATTTT
v_call: TRBV6-5
j_call: TRBJ2-3
d_call: TRBD2
clone_size: -

cdr3_aa: CASSPSGRNTGELFF
cdr3_nt: TGTGCCAGCAGCCCGAGCGGGAGAAACACCGGGGAGCTGTTTTTT
v_call: TRBV7-2
j_call: TRBJ2-2
d_call: TRBD2
clone_size: -

cdr3_aa: CASRGLAAYNEQFF
cdr3_nt: TGTGCCAGCAGGGGACTAGCGGCCTACAATGAGCAGTTCTTC
v_call: TRBV2
j_call: TRBJ2-1
d_call: TRBD2
clone_size: -

cdr3_aa: CASSRWDNSYEQYF
cdr3_nt: TGTGCCAGCAGTCGATGGGACAACTCCTACGAGCAGTACTTC
v_call: TRBV6-5
j_call: TRBJ2-7
d_call: -
clone_size: -

cdr3_aa: CASSLDQPGLAHEQFF
cdr3_nt: TGTGCCAGCAGCTTAGACCAACCGGGACTAGCTCATGAGCAGTTCTTC
v_call: TRBV11-2
j_call: TRBJ2-1
d_call: TRBD2
clone_size: once

cdr3_aa: CASSSRDRATNSPLHF
cdr3_nt: TGTGCCAGCAGCTCGAGGGACAGGGCAACAAATTCACCCCTCCACTTT
v_call: TRBV11-2
j_call: TRBJ1-6
d_call: TRBD1
clone_size: -

cdr3_aa: CAWSVAQNTEAFF
cdr3_nt: TGTGCCTGGAGTGTAGCGCAGAACACTGAAGCTTTCTTT
v_call: TRBV30
j_call: TRBJ1-1
d_call: -
clone_size: once

cdr3_aa: CAWRGSGGSYEQYF
cdr3_nt: TGTGCCTGGAGAGGTAGCGGGGGCTCCTACGAGCAGTACTTC
v_call: TRBV30
j_call: TRBJ2-7
d_call: TRBD2
clone_size: -

cdr3_aa: CASSDFPGQGKHF
cdr3_nt: TGTGCCAGCAGTGACTTCCCGGGACAGGGAAAGCATTTT
v_call: TRBV6-4
j_call: TRBJ1-5
d_call: TRBD1
clone_size: -

cdr3_aa: CASSPDDNQPQHF
cdr3_nt: TGTGCCAGCTCACCAGACGATAATCAGCCCCAGCATTTT
v_call: TRBV18
j_call: TRBJ1-5
d_call: -
clone_size: -

cdr3_aa: CASSFGGAKDTQYF
cdr3_nt: TGTGCCAGCAGCTTTGGGGGGGCTAAAGATACGCAGTATTTT
v_call: TRBV5-4
j_call: TRBJ2-3
d_call: -
clone_size: -

cdr3_aa: CSVAPDKNTEAFF
cdr3_nt: TGCAGCGTTGCCCCGGACAAGAACACTGAAGCTTTCTTT
v_call: TRBV29-1
j_call: TRBJ1-1
d_call: -
clone_size: -

cdr3_aa: CASSYSIPVNSPLHF
cdr3_nt: TGTGCCAGCAGTTACTCGATACCGGTCAATTCACCCCTCCACTTT
v_call: TRBV6-5
j_call: TRBJ1-6
d_call: -
clone_size: -

cdr3_aa: CASSPVRNEQFF
cdr3_nt: TGTGCCAGCAGCCCCGTACGGAATGAGCAGTTCTTC
v_call: TRBV7-4
j_call: TRBJ2-1
d_call: -
clone_size: -

cdr3_aa: CAISERVGTMAEAFF
cdr3_nt: TGTGCCATCAGTGAACGAGTGGGGACGATGGCTGAAGCTTTCTTT
v_call: TRBV10-3
j_call: TRBJ1-1
d_call: -
clone_size: -

cdr3_aa: CASSRTASSYEQYF
cdr3_nt: TGTGCCAGCAGTCGGACAGCTAGCTCCTACGAGCAGTACTTC
v_call: TRBV6-5
j_call: TRBJ2-7
d_call: -
clone_size: -

cdr3_aa: CASTGQVSTDTQYF
cdr3_nt: TGTGCCAGCACCGGACAGGTGAGCACAGATACGCAGTATTTT
v_call: TRBV2
j_call: TRBJ2-3
d_call: TRBD1
clone_size: -

cdr3_aa: CAWSFGTGTDTQYF
cdr3_nt: TGTGCCTGGAGTTTTGGGACAGGCACAGATACGCAGTATTTT
v_call: TRBV30
j_call: TRBJ2-3
d_call: TRBD1
clone_size: -

cdr3_aa: CASRLTNYNEQFF
cdr3_nt: TGTGCAAGTCGCTTAACTAACTACAATGAGCAGTTCTTC
v_call: TRBV12-2
j_call: TRBJ2-1
d_call: -
clone_size: -

cdr3_aa: CASSGAMGLTYNSPLHF
cdr3_nt: TGTGCCAGCAGTGGAGCGATGGGTCTCACCTATAATTCACCCCTCCACTTT
v_call: TRBV28
j_call: TRBJ1-6
d_call: -
clone_size: -

cdr3_aa: CASSQDYEGRYEQYF
cdr3_nt: TGCGCCAGCAGCCAAGATTATGAGGGGAGGTACGAGCAGTACTTC
v_call: TRBV4-3
j_call: TRBJ2-7
d_call: -
clone_size: -